A single sample is the source of the 10 T cell receptor beta chains below, sequenced in a study of cytomegalovirus exposure and HLA in healthy donors. In the PCR, 60 Vbeta and 13 Jbeta primers were used. Repertoires were generated with immunoSEQ multiplex PCR, while TCRdb's copy carries only in-frame clones and drops some. The sample contains 200,000 or so clones, 84% of which appear only once. The sample taken for sequencing was PBMCs. These TCRs come from a woman in her fifties or sixties in good health and CMV-seropositive.

The genes are TRBV4-2 and TRBJ1-4; 7 nucleotides line up with TRBD1. The CDR3 is made up of 15 amino acids. Germline CDR1 reads LGHNA; CDR2 reads YNFKEQ. J was trimmed by 3 bases and V by 1 base; bases with no gene match: 2. The CDR3: CASSQAQGSNEKLFF. CDR3 nucleotides: TGTGCCAGCAGCCAAGCACAGGGGTCTAATGAAAAACTGTTTTTT.

The gene calls are TRBV19 and TRBJ2-7; tentatively, D is TRBD1 (5 bases). Trimming took 0 bases from V and 1 from J, leaving 13 bases between them. Germline V gene sequence: CDR1 LNHDA, CDR2 SQIVND (reference sequence). The length of the CDR3 is 16 residues. CDR3 sequence reads: CASSIDLFTGSYEQYF. The CDR3 DNA is TGTGCCAGTAGTATAGATCTATTTACAGGATCCTACGAGCAGTACTTC.

This chain connects TRBV6-6 to TRBJ1-2; 7 nucleotides line up with TRBD1. There are 16 residues in the CDR3. Losses at the gene ends were 6 bases for V and 4 bases for J; bases not matched to a gene: 14. In germline, CDR1 is MNHNY, CDR2 SVGAGI (reference sequence). CDR3 loop: CASSRTGSPLGYGYTF. CDR3 nucleotides: TGTGCCAGCAGCCGGACAGGAAGCCCTTTGGGCTATGGCTACACCTTC.

The chain recombines TRBV5-6 with TRBJ2-7; weak D call: TRBD1 (5 bases). CDR3 length equals 14 residues. CDR1 and CDR2 from the germline V gene are SGHDT and YYEEEE. V lost 1 base to trimming and J lost 5 bases, with 13 bases between them. This CDR3 reads CASSLFAGWDEQYF. CDR3 bases: TGTGCCAGCAGCTTGTTTGCAGGGTGGGACGAGCAGTACTTC.

V usage is TRBV29-1 and J usage is TRBJ2-5; 8 nucleotides match TRBD2. With 3 bases clipped from V and 5 bases from J, the junction kept 5 bases outside the gene matches. The V gene's germline CDR1 is SQVTM and CDR2 ANQGSEA. The CDR3 is 13 residues long. CDR3 bases: TGCAGCGTTGAGCGGGGGGCGGGGGAGACCCAGTACTTC. Protein sequence: CSVERGAGETQYF.

The gene calls are TRBV4-1 and TRBJ2-1; 7 positions match TRBD1. CDR1 is MGHRA, CDR2 YSYEKL, per germline. V lost 3 bases, J lost 6 bases, and 5 bases stayed unmatched. This CDR3 region has 14 residues. The CDR3 coding sequence is TGCGCCAGCAGCCACCTCGGGACAGTCAATGAGCAGTTCTTC. Its protein is CASSHLGTVNEQFF.

This chain links TRBV29-1 with TRBJ2-3, with TRBD1 as a possible D gene (6 bases). The germline CDR1 and CDR2 sequences are SQVTM and ANQGSEA. The CDR3 runs 13 residues. Trimming left V 5 bases short and J 0 bases short, with 9 bases between. This chain's CDR3 is CSVWTASTDTQYF. CDR3 nucleotides: TGCAGCGTTTGGACAGCTAGCACAGATACGCAGTATTTT.

This clone was found once. The V and J genes are TRBV5-1 and TRBJ2-4; TRBD2 aligns across 8 bases. CDR3 size: 14 residues. Germline V gives CDR1 SGHRS, CDR2 YFSETQ. V gave up 1 base and J gave up 9 bases; unmatched junction bases: 6. CDR3 DNA: TGCGCCAGCAGCTTGTCGGGGGGGCCCGTCATTCAGTACTTC. Translating gives CASSLSGGPVIQYF.

This clone has just one count. V is TRBV2 and J is TRBJ2-3; a weak D match, TRBD2 (6 bases). V was shortened by 2 bases and J by 4 bases, with 16 bases between the two germline ends. Germline-derived CDR1 and CDR2 are SNHLY and FYNNEI. The length of the CDR3 is 16 residues. CDR3 protein: CASSERGGDGSDTQYF. CDR3 DNA: TGTGCCAGCAGTGAAAGGGGCGGGGATGGGTCAGATACGCAGTATTTT.

The chain has TRBV7-2 and TRBJ2-7; 8 bases align to TRBD1. Germline V gene data show CDR1 as SGHTA and CDR2 as FQGNSA. The CDR3 is 12 amino acids. Trimming took 3 bases from V and 13 from J; bases not matched to a gene: 8. The CDR3 spells CASSFSTGTGYF. In DNA, the CDR3 is TGTGCCAGCAGCTTTTCCACCGGGACAGGTTACTTC.